Below, 10 T cell receptor beta chains from the same sample are listed, as sequenced in a study of CD8+CD57+ T cells in acquired aplastic anemia. Profiles of TCR beta VDJ and CDR3 were generated from a genomic DNA template. MiXCR was run by TCRdb on the reads, yielding one entry per CDR3 protein. Here the sample spans 180,000 or so distinct CDR3 sequences, 40% to 50% being singletons. Sequencing input: sorted CD4+, CD8+, or CD8+CD57+ T cells (not recorded which) from PBMCs. Every receptor here comes from a human donor in good health.

The chain links TRBV29-1 to TRBJ2-2; D call uncertain. Trimming stripped 4 bases from V and 7 bases from J, with 10 bases between. Germline assignment: CDR1 SQVTM and CDR2 ANQGSEA. This CDR3 is built from 12 residues. CDR3 DNA sequence: TGCAGCGTTGTCGGGCCTCTCGGGGAGCTGTTTTTT. Its protein product is CSVVGPLGELFF.

The chain uses TRBV7-2 and TRBJ2-7, with D tentatively TRBD2 (6 bases). Germline V CDR1 and CDR2: SGHTA, FQGNSA. Trimming left V 4 bases short and J 4 bases short, with 17 bases between. This CDR3 has 15 residues. The CDR3 region has the DNA TGTGCCAGCAGCTCCCGGACTACGATCCTATACGAGCAGTACTTC. Its translation is CASSSRTTILYEQYF.

This clonotype was detected ten times or more. At one of its ends the junction is not consistent with the germline gene, which may arise from a read error. The chain has TRBV4-3 and TRBJ2-7, with D tentatively TRBD1 (6 bases). Germline V gene sequence: CDR1 LGHNA, CDR2 YSLEER. This CDR3 contains 13 residues. The DNA of the CDR3 is TGCGCCAGCAGCCAAGATCACGGGACATATCGGATCTTC. It codes for CASSQDHGTYRIF.

This clonotype was observed a few times. The chain is built from TRBV12-3 or TRBV12-4 and TRBJ1-1; 9 bases agree with TRBD1. The CDR3 runs 19 residues. Unmatched junction bases numbered 16, after V lost 5 bases and J lost 0 bases. CDR3 residues: CASSPRLSWTGALNTEAFF. The CDR3, as DNA: TGTGCCAGCAGTCCCCGATTAAGCTGGACAGGGGCCTTGAACACTGAAGCTTTCTTT.

V is TRBV19 and J is TRBJ2-3; D is possibly TRBD2 (7 bases). CDR3 length: 16 amino acids. Between the trimmed V and J ends, which lost 5 bases and 5 bases, there was a span of 20 bases. Germline loops: CDR1 LNHDA, CDR2 SQIVND (reference sequence). Here the CDR3 DNA reads TGTGCCAGTAGTCCCCCTCCGAGGGGGGGCCTAGATACGCAGTATTTT. Translating gives CASSPPPRGGLDTQYF.

The chain recombines TRBV19 with TRBJ1-5, with 7 bases matching TRBD1. Germline values: CDR1 LNHDA, CDR2 SQIVND (reference sequence). The trim removed 9 bases at V and 3 bases at J, leaving 8 bases unmatched. The CDR3 loop spans 14 amino acids. CDR3 loop: CASVSGGINQPQHF. The CDR3 nucleotides are TGTGCCAGCGTTTCAGGGGGGATCAATCAGCCCCAGCATTTT.

The chain couples TRBV20-1 to TRBJ2-7; 9 bases match TRBD2. The V segment lost 6 bases and the J segment 2 bases; nucleotides outside the gene matches: 5. From germline, CDR1 is DFQATT and CDR2 SNEGSKA (reference sequence). CDR3 length equals 13 residues. CDR3 DNA sequence: TGCAGTGCCAGGACTAGCGAACCCTACGAGCAGTACTTC. Protein product: CSARTSEPYEQYF.

This clonotype was seen at least ten times. This chain uses TRBV30 with TRBJ2-5, with D unclear. Per the germline V gene, CDR1 is GTSNPN and CDR2 is SVGIG (reference sequence). V was shortened by 4 bases and J by 4 bases, with 10 bases between the two germline ends. The CDR3 is 12 amino acids. CDR3 amino acids: CAWNFPGETQYF. In DNA form, the CDR3 reads TGTGCCTGGAACTTTCCTGGAGAGACCCAGTACTTC.

This clonotype was counted ten times or more. The J gene is TRBJ2-3, the V gene TRBV7-9; no clear D. V lost 0 bases, J lost 4 bases, and 14 bases lay in between. Germline CDR1 SEHNR, CDR2 FQNEAQ (reference sequence). The CDR3 sequence is 16 residues long. The chain's CDR3 is CASSLAGFIGADTQYF. CDR3 in DNA: TGTGCCAGCAGCTTAGCAGGGTTCATTGGAGCAGATACGCAGTATTTT.

V usage is TRBV15 and J usage is TRBJ1-1; 8 bases agree with TRBD1. Germline V lookup: CDR1 LNHNV, CDR2 YYDKDF (reference sequence). This CDR3 region has 16 residues. Unmatched junction bases numbered 11, after V lost 3 bases and J lost 5 bases. The CDR3 region has the DNA TGTGCCACCAGCAGGGCTGGACAGGGAAGGGTTACTGAAGCTTTCTTT. Its translation is CATSRAGQGRVTEAFF. Complete variable domain (other parts from reference TRBV15 and TRBJ1-1): DAMVIQNPRYQVTQFGKPVTLSCSQTLNHNVMYWYQQKSSQAPKLLFHYYDKDFNNEADTPDNFQSRRPNTSFCFLDIRSPGLGDTAMYLCATSRAGQGRVTEAFFGQGTRLTVV.